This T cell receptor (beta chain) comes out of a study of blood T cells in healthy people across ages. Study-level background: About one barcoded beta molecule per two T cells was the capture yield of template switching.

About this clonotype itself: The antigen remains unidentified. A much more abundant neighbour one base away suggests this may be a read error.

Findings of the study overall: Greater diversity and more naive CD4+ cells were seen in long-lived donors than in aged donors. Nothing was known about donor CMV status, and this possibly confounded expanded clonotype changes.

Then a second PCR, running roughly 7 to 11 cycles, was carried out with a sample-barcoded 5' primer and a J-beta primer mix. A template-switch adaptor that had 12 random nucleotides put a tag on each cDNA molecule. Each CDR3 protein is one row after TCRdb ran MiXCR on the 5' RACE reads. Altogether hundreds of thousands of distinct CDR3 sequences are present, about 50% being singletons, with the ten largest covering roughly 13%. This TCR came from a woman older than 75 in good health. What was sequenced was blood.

This CDR3 reads CASSTMIGGGSYTF. In nucleotides, the CDR3 is TGTGCCAGCAGCACAATGATAGGGGGCGGAAGCTACACCTTC. This chain connects TRBV5-6 to TRBJ1-2; TRBD1 matches at 7 bases. The CDR3 length is 14 residues. Germline V CDR1 and CDR2: SGHDT, YYEEEE. Losses at the gene ends were 4 bases for V and 9 bases for J; bases not matched to a gene: 12.